This T cell receptor beta chain comes out of a study of T-cell reconstitution after alpha-beta-depleted transplantation in children. V lost 3 bases and J lost 7, with 12 bases in between. Looked up from germline, CDR1 is SEHNR and CDR2 is FQNEAQ (reference sequence). The CDR3 is made up of 13 amino acids. Unique molecular identifiers featured in how the TCRbeta library was prepared. TCRdb fed the PCR reads into MiXCR, producing one record per CDR3 protein. The table lists hundreds of thousands of distinct CDR3 sequences, about 15% of them singletons. This receptor was identified in a human donor who donated a stem cell graft to a child with acute myeloid leukemia. The sample here was PBMCs from the stem cell graft donor, taken from the stem cell graft. The chain has TRBV7-9 and TRBJ1-2; no clear D. DNA of the CDR3: TGTGCCAGCAGCTTGGGAAAGGGCTTTGGCTACACCTTC. This gives the protein CASSLGKGFGYTF.